This T cell receptor beta chain was captured in a study of low-dose radiotherapy and immunotherapy resistance in tumors. The wider study: A total of 6.5 Gy was given to Cohort 1 as 0.5 Gy per fraction every 2 weeks. On an every-two-weeks schedule, patients received intravenous nivolumab 240 mg, along with ipilimumab 1 mg/kg every six weeks.

The time point: after trial treatment. Treatment described: LDRT plus nivolumab, ipilimumab, low-dose cyclophosphamide and aspirin (RACIN trial). It was nivolumab, ipilimumab, aspirin, low-dose cyclophosphamide and low-dose radiotherapy that donors received. Advanced solid tumors lacking tumor-infiltrating lymphocytes were present in eligible patients. This clonotype was counted at least ten times. The CDR3 loop spans 14 amino acids. The ends were cut back, 3 bases at V and 1 base at J, with 12 bases in the middle. Germline CDR1 is SQVTM and CDR2 is ANQGSEA. First-strand cDNA used TRAV- and TRBV-specific primers, covering alpha and beta chains. With a V-primer adapter and a constant-region primer, TCRs were amplified for approximately 20 PCR cycles. TCRdb called the reads again in MiXCR, with one record for every CDR3 protein. The top ten clones hold roughly 10% of a sample with tens of thousands of distinct CDR3 sequences, less than 25% of them seen once.

The specimen was PBMCs, collected after low-dose radiotherapy plus immunotherapy. V usage is TRBV29-1 and J usage is TRBJ1-2, with no clear D. The receptor's source is a female donor with ovarian cancer. The CDR3: CSVDRPLINYGYTF. The CDR3, as DNA: TGCAGCGTTGATCGGCCGTTAATTAACTATGGCTACACCTTC.